The TCR beta chain described here comes from a study of T cell responses to AZD1222 COVID-19 vaccine. Points from the study as a whole: Spike-wide coverage was observed for vaccine-associated CD4 TCRs, with dominant responses at 160-218 and 743-854.

Assay used: immunoSEQ multiplex PCR; TCRdb lists only in-frame clones, some missing. The table includes 130,000 or so clones, approximately 93% detected once. The CDR3 length is 16 residues. Trimming removed 0 bases from V and 6 bases from J, with 15 bases in between. CDR1 is SGHRS, CDR2 YFSETQ, per germline. With respect to this clone: The antigen remains undetermined.

The sequence was collected from an adult in good health. The J gene is TRBJ2-2, the V gene TRBV5-1, with D perhaps matching TRBD2 (6 bases). Sequencing used peripheral blood, obtained on day 0 of AZD1222 vaccination. The CDR3 DNA sequence: TGCGCCAGCAGCTTGGAGGGACTCCTTTACTCCGGGGAGCTGTTTTTT. This sequence encodes CASSLEGLLYSGELFF. Complete variable domain (other parts from reference TRBV5-1 and TRBJ2-2): KAGVTQTPRYLIKTRGQQVTLSCSPISGHRSVSWYQQTPGQGLQFLFEYFSETQRNKGNFPGRFSGRQFSNSRSEMNVSTLELGDSALYLCASSLEGLLYSGELFFGEGSRLTVL.